These 22 T cell receptor beta chains were sequenced from one sample in a study of T cell responses to AZD1222 COVID-19 vaccine. Libraries were prepared by immunoSEQ multiplex PCR; TCRdb keeps only in-frame clonotypes and omits some of them. The repertoire holds tens of thousands of clones, with about nine tenths as singletons. Sequences were derived from peripheral blood, sampled on day 0 of AZD1222 vaccination. All receptors come from an adult in good health.

A few counts support this clone. The rearrangement uses TRBV25-1 and TRBJ2-5; tentative D call: TRBD1 (5 bases). Between the trimmed V and J ends, which lost 5 bases and 4 bases, there was a span of 11 bases. Germline loops: CDR1 MGHDK, CDR2 SYGVNS. The CDR3 contains 13 residues. CDR3 amino acids: CASSSGYRETQYF. CDR3 DNA: TGTGCCAGCAGTTCAGGGTATCGAGAGACCCAGTACTTC.

The chain uses TRBV6-4 and TRBJ2-3; possible D gene TRBD2, 6 bases. Trimming took 2 bases from V and 2 from J, leaving 8 bases between them. Germline V lookup: CDR1 MRHNA, CDR2 SNTAGT. CDR3 length: 14 residues. DNA for the CDR3: TGTGCCAGCAGTGACGGGCGGGACACAGATACGCAGTATTTT. Protein sequence: CASSDGRDTDTQYF.

The chain combines TRBV6-5 with TRBJ2-3, with 9 nucleotides matching TRBD1. The V gene end was trimmed by 5 bases and the J gene end by 9 bases; junction bases not matched to a gene: 9. Germline lookup yields CDR1 MNHEY and CDR2 SVGAGI. The CDR3 is 14 residues long. The CDR3 region has the DNA TGTGCCAGCAGTCTCGGACAGGGGAAGCACACGCAGTATTTT. Amino acids: CASSLGQGKHTQYF.

The rearrangement uses TRBV7-6 and TRBJ2-2, with TRBD2 matching over 9 bases. Germline CDR1 is SGHVS and CDR2 is FNYEAQ. The CDR3 is made up of 16 amino acids. The V and J ends lost 5 bases and 6 bases, in that order; junction bases with no gene match: 10. CDR3 bases: TGTGCCAGCAGCCCCGGGATAGCGGGAGTTGCCGGGGAGCTGTTTTTT. This codes for CASSPGIAGVAGELFF.

The chain employs TRBV7-9 and TRBJ1-5, with TRBD1 matching over 9 bases. J lost 6 bases, V lost 1 base, and 4 bases had no gene match. The CDR3 sequence is 15 residues long. Per the germline V gene, CDR1 is SEHNR and CDR2 is FQNEAQ (reference sequence). Here the CDR3 reads CASSLGQGVGQPQHF. For the CDR3, the DNA is TGTGCCAGCAGCTTAGGACAGGGGGTAGGTCAGCCCCAGCATTTT.

The CDR3 nucleotides are TGTGCCAGTAGTTCTGTTCAGTCCTCCTACAATGAGCAGTTCTTC. This sequence encodes CASSSVQSSYNEQFF. V usage is TRBV19 and J usage is TRBJ2-1; D gene ambiguous. Germline lookup yields CDR1 LNHDA and CDR2 SQIVND (reference sequence). The CDR3 loop spans 15 amino acids. V lost 5 bases, J lost 0 bases, and 11 bases lay in between.

J is TRBJ2-7 and V is TRBV5-1; D call uncertain. Trimming shortened V by 1 base and J by 3 bases, and 8 bases separated the two germline ends. There are 13 residues in the CDR3. Germline CDR1 is SGHRS and CDR2 is YFSETQ. CDR3: CASSLLPIYEQYF. The CDR3 DNA reads as TGCGCCAGCAGCTTGTTACCAATCTACGAGCAGTACTTC. Based on the CDR3 plus reference TRBV5-1 and TRBJ2-7, the full variable domain is KAGVTQTPRYLIKTRGQQVTLSCSPISGHRSVSWYQQTPGQGLQFLFEYFSETQRNKGNFPGRFSGRQFSNSRSEMNVSTLELGDSALYLCASSLLPIYEQYFGPGTRLTVT.

The J gene is TRBJ1-6, the V gene TRBV7-2; D possibly corresponds to TRBD1 (6 bases). This CDR3 region has 16 residues. Germline V gene lookup returns CDR1 SGHTA and CDR2 FQGNSA. Trimming took off 5 bases at V and 0 bases at J, with 11 bases between the two ends. Here the CDR3 DNA reads TGTGCCAGCAGCGTTACAGGGCGCTCCTATAATTCACCCCTCCACTTT. This translates into CASSVTGRSYNSPLHF.

The chain joins TRBV19 to TRBJ1-5, with 11 bases matching TRBD1. Germline V lookup: CDR1 LNHDA, CDR2 SQIVND (reference sequence). V shed 7 bases and J 7 bases; nucleotides not matched to a gene: 9. This CDR3 is built from 15 residues. The CDR3 nucleotides read TGTGCCAGTACCGCCGGGACAGGGGGTCGACAGCCCCAGCATTTT. Protein: CASTAGTGGRQPQHF. Looking up the rest from reference TRBV19 and TRBJ1-5 gives the full variable domain: DGGITQSPKYLFRKEGQNVTLSCEQNLNHDAMYWYRQDPGQGLRLIYYSQIVNDFQKGDIAEGYSVSREKKESFPLTVTSAQKNPTAFYLCASTAGTGGRQPQHFGDGTRLSIL.

The V call is TRBV19, the J call TRBJ2-7; D ambiguous. Trimming took off 6 bases at V and 0 bases at J, with 9 bases between the two ends. CDR1 and CDR2 from the germline V gene are LNHDA and SQIVND (reference sequence). The CDR3 runs to 13 residues. The CDR3 DNA reads TGTGCCAGTAGACAGCCTAACTCCTACGAGCAGTACTTC. This codes for CASRQPNSYEQYF.

This chain links TRBV2 with TRBJ1-1; no clear D gene. Per the germline V gene, CDR1 is SNHLY and CDR2 is FYNNEI. The CDR3 spans 14 residues. V shed 10 bases and J shed 1 base, with 16 bases lying between them. The CDR3 bases are TGTGCCATCCCGGAGGCGAGGGAGAACACTGAAGCTTTCTTT. Translating gives CAIPEARENTEAFF.

The chain joins TRBV27 to TRBJ2-3; 8 bases are a match to TRBD2. V was clipped by 8 bases and J by 4 bases; unmatched bases: 17. The CDR3 runs 17 residues. Germline values: CDR1 MNHEY, CDR2 SMNVEV (reference sequence). The CDR3 nucleotides are TGTGCCAGCCAAACCCTACTAGCGGAGGGGGGGTCAGATACGCAGTATTTT. This codes for CASQTLLAEGGSDTQYF.

V usage is TRBV14 and J usage is TRBJ2-7, with a tentative D call TRBD1 (6 bases). The CDR3 consists of 17 residues. V was clipped by 6 bases and J by 4 bases, with 25 bases between them. Germline CDR1 and CDR2: SGHDN and FVKESK. The CDR3 DNA reads as TGTGCCAGCAGTCGAGCTCTTATACAGGGTGTTCAGTACGAGCAGTACTTC. The encoded protein is CASSRALIQGVQYEQYF.

This chain connects TRBV28 to TRBJ2-5; D is undetermined. The CDR3 contains 15 residues. CDR1 and CDR2 (germline): MDHEN, SYDVKM. The germline V and J ends were trimmed by 6 bases and 0 bases, with 14 bases remaining between them. In DNA form, the CDR3 reads TGTGCCAGCAGACTCACCGGATCGTACCAAGAGACCCAGTACTTC. It codes for CASRLTGSYQETQYF. Looking up the rest from reference TRBV28 and TRBJ2-5 gives the full variable domain: DVKVTQSSRYLVKRTGEKVFLECVQDMDHENMFWYRQDPGLGLRLIYFSYDVKMKEKGDIPEGYSVSREKKERFSLILESASTNQTSMYLCASRLTGSYQETQYFGPGTRLLVL.

This rearrangement joins TRBV13 to TRBJ2-7; 7 nucleotides align to TRBD1. Germline-derived CDR1 and CDR2 are PRHDT and FYEKMQ (reference sequence). CDR3 length: 15 amino acids. The trim removed 5 bases at V and 6 bases at J, leaving 13 bases unmatched. CDR3 sequence: CASSARRDSSSEQYF. The DNA of the CDR3 is TGTGCCAGCAGCGCTCGACGGGACAGTTCCAGCGAGCAGTACTTC.

The rearrangement joins TRBV5-5 to TRBJ1-6; TRBD1 aligns across 9 bases. The ends lost 5 bases at V and 11 bases at J; junction bases unmatched: 14. The CDR3 covers 16 residues. Germline lookup yields CDR1 SGHKS and CDR2 YYEKEE (reference sequence). DNA of the CDR3: TGTGCCAGCAGTTTTACCGGGACAGGGCATAGTGCACCCCTCCACTTT. Translating it yields CASSFTGTGHSAPLHF.

The rearrangement links TRBV7-8 to TRBJ1-1; the match to TRBD1 covers 7 bases. V was pared by 6 bases and J by 9 bases, with 7 bases of the junction left unmatched. Germline loops: CDR1 SGHVS, CDR2 FQNEAQ. This CDR3 spans 12 amino acids. DNA for the CDR3: TGTGCCAGCAGTTTTCTGACAGGGCAAGCTTTCTTT. The encoded protein is CASSFLTGQAFF. The full variable domain, with the rest looked up from reference TRBV7-8 and TRBJ1-1, is GAGVSQSPRYKVAKRGQDVALRCDPISGHVSLFWYQQALGQGPEFLTYFQNEAQLDKSGLPSDRFFAERPEGSVSTLKIQRTQQEDSAVYLCASSFLTGQAFFGQGTRLTVV.

V is TRBV28 and J is TRBJ1-1; D is ambiguous. Germline-derived CDR1 and CDR2 are MDHEN and SYDVKM. V lost 3 bases to trimming and J lost 9 bases, with 14 bases between them. The CDR3 loop spans 13 amino acids. Here the CDR3 reads CASSLSLQRKAFF. CDR3 coding DNA: TGTGCCAGCAGTTTGTCCCTACAGCGGAAAGCTTTCTTT. Drawing the rest from reference TRBV28 and TRBJ1-1, the complete variable domain is DVKVTQSSRYLVKRTGEKVFLECVQDMDHENMFWYRQDPGLGLRLIYFSYDVKMKEKGDIPEGYSVSREKKERFSLILESASTNQTSMYLCASSLSLQRKAFFGQGTRLTVV.

The chain joins TRBV7-9 to TRBJ1-1; a weak D match, TRBD1 (6 bases). CDR3 length: 15 amino acids. Germline V gives CDR1 SEHNR, CDR2 FQNEAQ (reference sequence). V shed 10 bases and J shed 2 bases, with 20 bases lying between them. The CDR3 reads CAIGNRADLNTEAFF. CDR3 DNA sequence: TGTGCCATCGGGAACAGGGCCGATCTTAACACTGAAGCTTTCTTT. Filled out from reference TRBV7-9 and TRBJ1-1, the complete variable domain reads DTGVSQNPRHKITKRGQNVTFRCDPISEHNRLYWYRQTLGQGPEFLTYFQNEAQLEKSRLLSDRFSAERPKGSFSTLEIQRTEQGDSAMYLCAIGNRADLNTEAFFGQGTRLTVV.

The chain couples TRBV27 to TRBJ2-1; 12 positions match TRBD2. Germline CDR1 MNHEY, CDR2 SMNVEV (reference sequence). CDR3 length: 16 amino acids. V shed 4 bases, J shed 6 bases, and the junction held 7 bases outside the gene matches. This CDR3 reads CASSSLAGGSGNEQFF. As DNA, the CDR3 is TGTGCCAGCAGTTCACTAGCGGGAGGTTCGGGCAATGAGCAGTTCTTC.

The rearrangement joins TRBV28 to TRBJ2-5; D may be TRBD2 (6 bases). This CDR3 contains 17 residues. Germline loops: CDR1 MDHEN, CDR2 SYDVKM. The ends were cut back, 4 bases at V and 4 bases at J, with 22 bases in the middle. This CDR3 is CASSWTAGPHGSETQYF. CDR3 DNA: TGTGCCAGCAGTTGGACGGCGGGACCTCACGGTTCAGAGACCCAGTACTTC.

This clone was observed a handful of times. The sample has other DNA sequences that encode this CDR3 too. This sequence joins TRBV15 and TRBJ2-7, with D unclear. In germline, CDR1 is LNHNV, CDR2 YYDKDF (reference sequence). This CDR3 spans 15 amino acids. V was clipped by 0 bases and J by 2 bases, with 11 bases between them. DNA of the CDR3: TGTGCCACCAGCAGAGATCAGGTAGCCCCCTACGAGCAGTACTTC. Translating it yields CATSRDQVAPYEQYF.